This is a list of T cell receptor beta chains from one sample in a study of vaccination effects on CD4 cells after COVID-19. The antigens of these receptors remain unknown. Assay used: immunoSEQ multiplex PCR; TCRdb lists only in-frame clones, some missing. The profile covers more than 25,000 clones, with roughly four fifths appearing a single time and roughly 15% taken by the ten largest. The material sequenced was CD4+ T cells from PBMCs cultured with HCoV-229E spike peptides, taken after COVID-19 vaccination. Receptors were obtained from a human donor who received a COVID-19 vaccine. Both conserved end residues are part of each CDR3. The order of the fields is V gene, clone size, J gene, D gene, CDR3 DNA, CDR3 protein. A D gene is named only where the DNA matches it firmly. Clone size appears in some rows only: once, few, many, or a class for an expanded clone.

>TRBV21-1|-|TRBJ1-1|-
TGTGCCAGCAGCAAGAGACAGGGCCCCATGAACACTGAAGCTTTCTTT
CASSKRQGPMNTEAFF
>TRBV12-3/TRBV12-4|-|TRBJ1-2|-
TGTGCCAGCCTCCGTAGGAGCGACTATGGCTACACCTTC
CASLRRSDYGYTF
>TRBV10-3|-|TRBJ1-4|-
TGTGCCATCAGTGAGTCGAAGGGGGGGAACTTGAAGGAAAAACTGTTTTTT
CAISESKGGNLKEKLFF
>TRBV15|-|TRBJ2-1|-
TGTGCCACCAGCAGAGATGTTAGTGAGCAGTTCTTC
CATSRDVSEQFF
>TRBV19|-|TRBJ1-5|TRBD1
TGTGCCAGTAACCACAGGGGGATTTATAGCAATCAGCCCCAGCATTTT
CASNHRGIYSNQPQHF
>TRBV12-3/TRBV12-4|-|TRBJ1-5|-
TGTGCCAGCAGACCCCATGGGGATCAGCCCCAGCATTTT
CASRPHGDQPQHF
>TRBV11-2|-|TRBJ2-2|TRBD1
TGTGCCAGCAGCAGGGGGCCCGGGGAGCTGTTTTTT
CASSRGPGELFF
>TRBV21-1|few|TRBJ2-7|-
TGTGCCAGCAGCATCCTGGCATTCGAACGGGTTCCTTACGAGCAGTACTTC
CASSILAFERVPYEQYF
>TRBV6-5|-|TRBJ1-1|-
TGTGCCAGCAGACCATTAACGGGAACCACTGAAGCTTTCTTT
CASRPLTGTTEAFF
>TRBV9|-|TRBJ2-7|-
TGTGCCAGCAGCCCCCGAGGAGGCTCTCACGAGCAGTACTTC
CASSPRGGSHEQYF
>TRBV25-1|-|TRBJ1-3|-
TGTGCCAGCAGTACTTTTCAGGGAGGAAACACCATATATTTT
CASSTFQGGNTIYF
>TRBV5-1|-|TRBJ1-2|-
TGCGCCAGCAGACCCGGGACACAAGCTAACTATGGCTACACCTTC
CASRPGTQANYGYTF
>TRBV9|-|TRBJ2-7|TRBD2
TGTGCCAGCACCCCCGGGGGGATACAAGGCCAGGACGAGCAGTACTTC
CASTPGGIQGQDEQYF
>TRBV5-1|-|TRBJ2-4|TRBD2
TGCGCCAGCAGCTTGCCCCGGGAGGGAGCCAAAAACATTCAGTACTTC
CASSLPREGAKNIQYF
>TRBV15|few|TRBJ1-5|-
TGTGCCACCAGCAGAGATTTGGGTCGGCGGTATCAGCCCCAGCATTTT
CATSRDLGRRYQPQHF
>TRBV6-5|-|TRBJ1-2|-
TGTGCCAGCAGTTACAGCGGTCGATTCCCGTACACCTTC
CASSYSGRFPYTF
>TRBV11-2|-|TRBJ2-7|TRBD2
TGTGCCAGCAGCTTGGGGCTAGCGGGCCTCTCCTACGAGCAGTACTTC
CASSLGLAGLSYEQYF
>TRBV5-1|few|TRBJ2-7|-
TGCGCCAGCAACAAACGGGACTCCTACGAGCAGTACTTC
CASNKRDSYEQYF
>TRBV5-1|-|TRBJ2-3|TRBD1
TGCGCCAGCAGCTTAGGACAGGCCTTTAGCACAGATACGCAGTATTTT
CASSLGQAFSTDTQYF
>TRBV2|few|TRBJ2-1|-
TGTGCCAGCAGAGGGCGAACTAGCCTTAACAATGAGCAGTTCTTC
CASRGRTSLNNEQFF
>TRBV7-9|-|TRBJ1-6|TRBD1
TGTGCCAGCAACCCCGGACAGGGCCGGTATAATTCACCCCTCCACTTT
CASNPGQGRYNSPLHF
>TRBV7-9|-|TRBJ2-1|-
TGTGCCAGCAGCTTAGCAGGTGTCGTTGAGCAGTTCTTC
CASSLAGVVEQFF
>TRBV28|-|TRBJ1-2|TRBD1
TGTGCCAGCAGTGCAGGACAGGGATTCGGCTACACCTTC
CASSAGQGFGYTF
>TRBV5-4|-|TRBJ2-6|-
TGTGCCAGCAGCTTGATAGGGGGGGGCTCTGGGGCCAACGTCCTGACTTTC
CASSLIGGGSGANVLTF
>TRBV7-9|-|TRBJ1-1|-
TGTGCCAGCAGCTTAGAAGGTGGGGGAACTGAAGCTTTCTTT
CASSLEGGGTEAFF
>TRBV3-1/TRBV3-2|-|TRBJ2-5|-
TGTGCCAGCAGCCTCACCGAGGGAGGAGAGACCCAGTACTTC
CASSLTEGGETQYF
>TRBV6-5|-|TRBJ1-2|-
TGTGCCAGCGTCGGCCAGGTTTCAGGCTACACCTTC
CASVGQVSGYTF
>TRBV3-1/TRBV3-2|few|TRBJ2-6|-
TGTGCCAGCAGCCAAGGTGGGCCCGGGACAGGGGCCAACGTCCTGACTTTC
CASSQGGPGTGANVLTF
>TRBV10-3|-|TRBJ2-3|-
TGTGCCATCACCACCAGGGACACAGATACGCAGTATTTT
CAITTRDTDTQYF
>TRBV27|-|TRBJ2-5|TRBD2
TGTGCCAGCAGTTTATTTGGGACTAGCGGGGGCTCGGGGACCCAGTACTTC
CASSLFGTSGGSGTQYF
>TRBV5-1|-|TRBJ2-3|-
TGCGCCAGCAGCTTGGGGGCGCTGACTAGCACAGATACGCAGTATTTT
CASSLGALTSTDTQYF
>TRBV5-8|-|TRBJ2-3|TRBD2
TGTGCCAGCAGCTTCGGTAGCGGGGGCACAGATACGCAGTATTTT
CASSFGSGGTDTQYF
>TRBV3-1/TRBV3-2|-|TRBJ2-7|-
TGTGCCAGCAGCCAAGGAGGCTCGCAGTACGAGCAGTACTTC
CASSQGGSQYEQYF
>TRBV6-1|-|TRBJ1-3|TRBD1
TGTGCCAGCAGTGCAATAGACAGGGCATCTGGAAACACCATATATTTT
CASSAIDRASGNTIYF
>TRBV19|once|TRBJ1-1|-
TGTGCCAGTAGTCGGGATCGGACGACTAACACTGAAGCTTTCTTT
CASSRDRTTNTEAFF
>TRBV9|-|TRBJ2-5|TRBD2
TGTGCCAGCAGCGGGGGGGGGTACCAAGAGACCCAGTACTTC
CASSGGGYQETQYF
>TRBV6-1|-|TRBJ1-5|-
TGTGCCAGCAGTGAAGATAGTTGGGAGGGGGTCAATCAGCCCCAGCATTTT
CASSEDSWEGVNQPQHF
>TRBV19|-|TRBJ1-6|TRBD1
TGTGCCAGTAGTATACCGACAGGGCGAAGCTCCTATAATTCACCCCTCCACTTT
CASSIPTGRSSYNSPLHF
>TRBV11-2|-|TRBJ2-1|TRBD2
TGTGCCAGCAGCTTCTGGGGACTAGCCGTCAATGAGCAGTTCTTC
CASSFWGLAVNEQFF
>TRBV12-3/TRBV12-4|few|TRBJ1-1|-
TGTGCCAGCGGGTTCTGGACTGAAGCTTTCTTT
CASGFWTEAFF
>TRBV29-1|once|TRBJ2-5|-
TGCAGCGCTAACCTAGTGGGAGAGACCCAGTACTTC
CSANLVGETQYF
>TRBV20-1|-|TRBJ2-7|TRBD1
TGCAGTGCGAGTATGGGACAGGGGGATTACGAGCAGTACTTC
CSASMGQGDYEQYF
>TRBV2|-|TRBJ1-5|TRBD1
TGTGCCAGCAGTGAAATGACAGGGGGTTCTCGGCCCCAGCATTTT
CASSEMTGGSRPQHF
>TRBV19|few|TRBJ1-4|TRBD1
TGTGCCAGTAGTATGGGACAGGGGGAACTGTTTTTT
CASSMGQGELFF
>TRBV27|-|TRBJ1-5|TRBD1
TGTGCCAGCAGTTTACGCTGGGGACAGGGTGCGTATAGCAATCAGCCCCAGCATTTT
CASSLRWGQGAYSNQPQHF